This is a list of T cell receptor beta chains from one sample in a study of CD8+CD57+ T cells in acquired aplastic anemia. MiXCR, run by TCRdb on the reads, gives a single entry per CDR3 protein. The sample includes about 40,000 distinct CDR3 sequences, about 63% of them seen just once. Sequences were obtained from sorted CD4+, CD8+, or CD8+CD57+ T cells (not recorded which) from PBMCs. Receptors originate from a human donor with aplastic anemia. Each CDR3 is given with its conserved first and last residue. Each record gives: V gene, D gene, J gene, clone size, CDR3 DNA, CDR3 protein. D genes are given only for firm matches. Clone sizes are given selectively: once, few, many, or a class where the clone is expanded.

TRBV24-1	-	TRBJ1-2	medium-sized	TGTGCCACCAGTGACACCGACAGATACTATGGCTACACCTTC	CATSDTDRYYGYTF
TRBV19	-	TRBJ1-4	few	TGTGCCAGTAGCGTCCAGACTTTT	CASSVQTF
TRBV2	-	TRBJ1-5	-	TGTGCCAGCAAGACACAGGGTTATCAGCCCCAGCATTTT	CASKTQGYQPQHF
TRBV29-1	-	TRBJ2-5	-	TGCAGCGTTGATAAGATCCAAGAGACCCAGTACTTC	CSVDKIQETQYF
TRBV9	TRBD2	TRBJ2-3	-	TGTGCCAGCAGCGTAGATCCTAGCGGGGGGGCGAAAGATACGCAGTATTTT	CASSVDPSGGAKDTQYF
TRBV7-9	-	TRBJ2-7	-	TGTGCCAGCAGCCAAGAAGGGACCTACGAGCAGTACTTC	CASSQEGTYEQYF
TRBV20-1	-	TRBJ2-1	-	TGCAGTGCTTTAACGGGGGCGGGCAATGAGCAGTTCTTC	CSALTGAGNEQFF
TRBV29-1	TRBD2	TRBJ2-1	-	TGCAGCGCCGCGGGACTAGCGGGGGCCGGGGAGCAGTTCTTC	CSAAGLAGAGEQFF
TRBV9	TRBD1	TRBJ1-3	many	TGTGCCAGCAGCGGAGGGACAGTCTCTGGAAACACCATATATTTT	CASSGGTVSGNTIYF
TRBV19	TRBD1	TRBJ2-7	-	TGTGCCAGTAACCTGGGACAGGGGGCTAGCGACGAGCAGTACTTC	CASNLGQGASDEQYF
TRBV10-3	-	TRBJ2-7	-	TGTGCCATCAGGGACGGTTCCTACGAGCAGTACTTC	CAIRDGSYEQYF
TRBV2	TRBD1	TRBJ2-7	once	TGTGCCAGCAGAGTCGACAGGGAGCCCTACGAGCAGTACTTC	CASRVDREPYEQYF
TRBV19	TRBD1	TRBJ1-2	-	TGTGCCAGCATCGTCCGGACAGGGTTCGGTGGCTACACCTTC	CASIVRTGFGGYTF
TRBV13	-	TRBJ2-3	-	TGTGCCAGCAGCCAACGCCCCACCACAGATACGCAGTATTTT	CASSQRPTTDTQYF
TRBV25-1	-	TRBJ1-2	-	TGTGCCAGCAGTGAATCTCTAGGGTATGGCTACACCTTC	CASSESLGYGYTF
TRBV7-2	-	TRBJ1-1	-	TGTGCCAGCAGCCGAACAAGGACCAGCACTGAAGCTTTCTTT	CASSRTRTSTEAFF
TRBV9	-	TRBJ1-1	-	TGTGCCAGCAGCGTAGTGGACTCACCGATCCTGAACACTGAAGCTTTCTTT	CASSVVDSPILNTEAFF
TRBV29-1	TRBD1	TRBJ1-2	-	TGCAGCGTTGAAGGGGGACAGGCGTTTGATGGCTACACCTTC	CSVEGGQAFDGYTF
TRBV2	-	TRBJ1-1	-	TGTGCCAGCAGCTTCCAGACAGGGAACACTGAAGCTTTCTTT	CASSFQTGNTEAFF
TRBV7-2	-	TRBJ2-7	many	TGTGCCAGCAGCTTTTGGCTAGACTCCTCATACGAGCAGTACTTC	CASSFWLDSSYEQYF
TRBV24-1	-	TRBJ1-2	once	TGTGCCATCGAAAACGGGTTCAACTATGGCTACACCTTC	CAIENGFNYGYTF
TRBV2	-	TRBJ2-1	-	TGTGCCAGCATGGGGGACGGGCAGTTCTTC	CASMGDGQFF
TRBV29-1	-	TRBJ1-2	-	TGCAGCGTGGGCCGAGCTCCCTATGGCTACACCTTC	CSVGRAPYGYTF
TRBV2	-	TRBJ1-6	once	TGTGCCAGCAGTGATAGATTGGGAAATTCACCCCTCCACTTT	CASSDRLGNSPLHF
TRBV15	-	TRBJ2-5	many	TGTGCCACCAGCAGAGAGGGGGAGACCCAGTACTTC	CATSREGETQYF
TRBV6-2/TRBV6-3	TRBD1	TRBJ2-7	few	TGTGCCAGCAGATACCCCTCCCAAGACAGGGCGAACTACGAGCAGTACTTC	CASRYPSQDRANYEQYF
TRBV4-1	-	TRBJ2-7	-	TGCGCCAGCAGAGTCACAATAACTACCTACGAGCAGTACTTC	CASRVTITTYEQYF
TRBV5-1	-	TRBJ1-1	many	TGCGCCAGCAGCGAGAGAGGGAGAACTGAAGCTTTCTTT	CASSERGRTEAFF
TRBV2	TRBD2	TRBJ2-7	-	TGTGCCAGCAGCCTAGCGGGGGGGGACTACGAGCAGTACTTC	CASSLAGGDYEQYF
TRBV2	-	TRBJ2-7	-	TGTGCCAGCAGTGAAGGTGTAGCCAGGCCCTACGAGCAGTACTTC	CASSEGVARPYEQYF
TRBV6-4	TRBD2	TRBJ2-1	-	TGTGCCAGCAGGGACCGCCTAGCGGGAGTCTCCTACAATGAGCAGTTCTTC	CASRDRLAGVSYNEQFF
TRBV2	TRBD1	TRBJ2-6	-	TGTGCCAGCAGACAGGGGTCCGGGGCCAACGTCCTGACTTTC	CASRQGSGANVLTF
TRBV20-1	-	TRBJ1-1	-	TGCAGTGCTAGAGTAAAGACTGAAGCTTTCTTT	CSARVKTEAFF
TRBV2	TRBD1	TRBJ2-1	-	TGTGCCAGCAGTGGGGGACAGGGCTCCTACAATGAGCAGTTCTTC	CASSGGQGSYNEQFF
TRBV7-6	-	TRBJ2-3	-	TGTGCCAGCAGCTACCCAGGACCTAGGATAGATACGCAGTATTTT	CASSYPGPRIDTQYF
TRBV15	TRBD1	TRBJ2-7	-	TGTGCCACCAGCGTACAAACAGGGGACGAGCAGTACTTC	CATSVQTGDEQYF
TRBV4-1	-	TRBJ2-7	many	TGCGCCAGCAGCCAGGGCCTAGCCTACGAGCAGTACTTC	CASSQGLAYEQYF
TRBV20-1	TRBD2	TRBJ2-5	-	TGCAGTGCTAGAGACTTGACTAGCGGGGGGGAGACCCAGTACTTC	CSARDLTSGGETQYF
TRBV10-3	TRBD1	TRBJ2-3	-	TGTGCCATCAGTGAACGGACAGGGTTGACCACAGATACGCAGTATTTT	CAISERTGLTTDTQYF